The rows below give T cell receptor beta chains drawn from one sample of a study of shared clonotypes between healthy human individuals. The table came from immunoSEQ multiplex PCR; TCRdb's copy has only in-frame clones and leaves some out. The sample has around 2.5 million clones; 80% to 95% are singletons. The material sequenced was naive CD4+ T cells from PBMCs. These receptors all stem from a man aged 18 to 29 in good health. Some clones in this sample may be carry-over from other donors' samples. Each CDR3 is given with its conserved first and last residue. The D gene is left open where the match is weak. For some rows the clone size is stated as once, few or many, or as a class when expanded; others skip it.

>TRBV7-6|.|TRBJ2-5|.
CASSLAETQYF
TGTGCCAGCAGCTTAGCTGAGACCCAGTACTTC
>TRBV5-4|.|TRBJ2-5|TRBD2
CASSSTLRLASFQETQYF
TGTGCCAGCAGCTCGACCCTGAGACTAGCTAGCTTCCAAGAGACCCAGTACTTC
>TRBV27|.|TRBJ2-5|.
CASSLYPDQVQETQYF
TGTGCCAGCAGTTTATACCCCGACCAGGTTCAAGAGACCCAGTACTTC
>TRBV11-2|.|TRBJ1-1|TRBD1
CASSVTGTALEAFF
TGTGCCAGCAGCGTTACCGGGACAGCTTTAGAAGCTTTCTTT
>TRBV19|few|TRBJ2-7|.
CASSIDVYYEQYF
TGTGCCAGTAGTATCGACGTTTACTACGAGCAGTACTTC
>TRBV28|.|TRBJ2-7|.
CASSLGGDYEQYF
TGTGCCAGCAGTTTAGGCGGGGACTACGAGCAGTACTTC
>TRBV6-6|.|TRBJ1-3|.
CASTPRVSGNTIYF
TGTGCCAGCACACCCAGGGTTTCTGGAAACACCATATATTTT
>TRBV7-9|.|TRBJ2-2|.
CASSLSKPGELFF
TGTGCCAGCAGCTTATCTAAGCCCGGGGAGCTGTTTTTT
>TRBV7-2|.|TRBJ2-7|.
CASSWSLGDEQYF
TGTGCCAGCAGCTGGTCGTTGGGAGACGAGCAGTACTTC
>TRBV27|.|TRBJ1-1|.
CASSLRGEAFF
TGTGCCAGCAGTTTACGGGGGGAAGCTTTCTTT
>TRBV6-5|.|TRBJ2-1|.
CATKTQIDRLYEQFF
TGTGCCACCAAAACTCAAATCGACAGGTTGTATGAGCAGTTCTTC
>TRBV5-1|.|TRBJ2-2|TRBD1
CASSGTGDTGELFF
TGCGCCAGTTCCGGGACAGGGGACACCGGGGAGCTGTTTTTT
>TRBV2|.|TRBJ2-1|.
CASSRDTSSQFF
TGTGCCAGCAGCCGGGACACCTCCTCGCAGTTCTTC
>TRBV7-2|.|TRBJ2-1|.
CASSWSGGAGNEQFF
TGTGCCAGCAGCTGGAGCGGAGGAGCAGGCAATGAGCAGTTCTTC
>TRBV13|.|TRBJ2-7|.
CASTPRGTYEQYF
TGTGCCAGCACCCCCCGGGGCACCTACGAGCAGTACTTC
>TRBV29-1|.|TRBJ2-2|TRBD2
CSPGREGRGELFF
TGCAGCCCTGGGCGGGAGGGCCGCGGGGAGCTGTTTTTT
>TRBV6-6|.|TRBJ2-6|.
CASRPEPGANVLTF
TGTGCCAGCAGGCCAGAACCTGGGGCCAACGTCCTGACTTTC
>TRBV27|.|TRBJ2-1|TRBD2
CASSFSGTSGRTVGEQFF
TGTGCCAGCAGTTTTTCCGGGACTAGCGGGAGGACCGTCGGTGAGCAGTTCTTC
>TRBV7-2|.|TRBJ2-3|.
CASRPPARVPTDTQYF
TGTGCCAGCAGACCCCCCGCCAGGGTACCAACAGATACGCAGTATTTT
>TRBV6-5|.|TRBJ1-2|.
CASIRFRGYTF
TGTGCCAGCATACGATTTCGTGGCTACACCTTC
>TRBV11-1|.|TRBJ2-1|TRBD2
CASSLTSGRNNEQFF
TGTGCCAGCAGCCTTACTAGCGGGAGAAACAATGAGCAGTTCTTC
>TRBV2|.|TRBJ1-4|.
CASSADRTTNEKLFF
TGTGCCAGCAGCGCCGACAGGACAACTAATGAAAAACTGTTTTTT
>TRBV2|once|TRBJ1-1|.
CASSGGKGSTEAFF
TGTGCCAGCAGCGGGGGGAAGGGGAGCACTGAAGCTTTCTTT
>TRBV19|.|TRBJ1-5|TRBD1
CASSTQGQGVSNQPQHF
TGTGCCAGTAGTACACAGGGACAGGGTGTGAGCAATCAGCCCCAGCATTTT
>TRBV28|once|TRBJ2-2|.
CASSLRHGLMDTGELFF
TGTGCCAGCAGTCTAAGGCATGGACTAATGGACACCGGGGAGCTGTTTTTT
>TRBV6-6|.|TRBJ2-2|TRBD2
CASRKTSGRTGELFF
TGTGCCAGCAGGAAGACTAGCGGGAGGACCGGGGAGCTGTTTTTT
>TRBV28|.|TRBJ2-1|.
CASSSSGNEQFF
TGTGCCAGCAGTTCAAGCGGCAATGAGCAGTTCTTC
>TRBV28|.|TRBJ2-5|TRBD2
CASSLAGGRGQETQYF
TGTGCCAGCAGTTTAGCTGGCGGGAGAGGGCAAGAGACCCAGTACTTC
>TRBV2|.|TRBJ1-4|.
CASSSQGANEKLFF
TGTGCCAGCAGTTCTCAGGGTGCTAATGAAAAACTGTTTTTT
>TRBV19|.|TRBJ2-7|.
CASREQGGAYEQYF
TGTGCCAGTAGGGAACAGGGGGGGGCCTACGAGCAGTACTTC
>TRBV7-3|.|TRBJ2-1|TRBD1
CASSPGTGVEQFF
TGTGCCAGCAGCCCCGGGACAGGGGTTGAGCAGTTCTTC
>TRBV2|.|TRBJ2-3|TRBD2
CASSISGNTDTQYF
TGTGCCAGCAGCATAAGCGGGAACACAGATACGCAGTATTTT
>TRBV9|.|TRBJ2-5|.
CASSTTAYRETQYF
TGTGCCAGCAGCACCACGGCCTATCGAGAGACCCAGTACTTC
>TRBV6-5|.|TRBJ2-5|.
CASTGLAEQRETQYF
TGTGCCAGCACCGGACTTGCGGAACAACGAGAGACCCAGTACTTC
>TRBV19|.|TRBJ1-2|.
CASGPIYGYTF
TGTGCCAGTGGGCCTATCTATGGCTACACCTTC
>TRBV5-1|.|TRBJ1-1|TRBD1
CASSLRSGTGGGRPEAFF
TGCGCCAGCAGCTTGAGGTCCGGGACAGGGGGAGGGAGGCCTGAAGCTTTCTTT
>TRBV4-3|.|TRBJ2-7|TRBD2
CASSQDLRTSSYEQYF
TGCGCCAGCAGCCAAGATCTTCGGACTAGCAGTTACGAGCAGTACTTC
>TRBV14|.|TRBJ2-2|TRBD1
CASSQRTGSNTGELFF
TGTGCCAGCAGCCAAAGGACAGGCTCAAACACCGGGGAGCTGTTTTTT
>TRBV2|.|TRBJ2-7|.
CASKAAYEQYF
TGTGCCAGCAAGGCAGCCTACGAGCAGTACTTC
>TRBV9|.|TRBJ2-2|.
CASSPSTGELFF
TGTGCCAGCAGCCCATCCACCGGGGAGCTGTTTTTT
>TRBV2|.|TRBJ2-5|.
CASSEGRGWEIQETQYF
TGTGCCAGCAGTGAAGGACGAGGGTGGGAGATCCAAGAGACCCAGTACTTC